This TCR beta chain is drawn from a study of blood T cell dynamics during melanoma immunotherapy. The junction had 6 bases not matched to a gene; V was cut back by 2 bases and J by 2 bases. Per germline, CDR1 GTSNPN and CDR2 SVGIG (reference sequence). The CDR3 is 15 amino acids. Profiling relied on immunoSEQ multiplex PCR, and the TCRdb table lists in-frame clones only, not all of them. The sample lists about 15,000 clones, 75% to 85% occurring once. Time point here: pre-treatment baseline. The V call is TRBV30, the J call TRBJ1-5; TRBD1 agrees at 7 bases. The origin of this receptor is a human donor with melanoma. The material was blood, obtained from a patient treated with checkpoint blockade. CDR3 loop: CAWSSYRGGNQPQHF. The CDR3 DNA is TGTGCCTGGAGTTCCTACAGGGGAGGCAATCAGCCCCAGCATTTT.